One sample yielded the 6 T cell receptor beta chains listed below, sequenced in a study of PD-L1 blockade in urothelial cancer. Indicated time point: peripheral blood 6 weeks after treatment start. Method: immunoSEQ multiplex PCR; TCRdb's copy keeps in-frame clones and lacks some. The table includes roughly 120,000 clones, around 89% detected once. The source material was PBMCs, sampled around atezolizumab (anti-PD-L1) treatment. The source of these receptors is a man in his fifties or sixties with urothelial cancer.

The gene calls are TRBV5-1 and TRBJ2-1; 8 nucleotides line up with TRBD2. J gave up 2 bases and V 0 bases, and 13 bases lay outside the gene matches. The CDR3 is 19 residues long. Germline CDR1 SGHRS, CDR2 YFSETQ. The CDR3: CASSLASGGTGGPYNEQFF. CDR3 DNA sequence: TGCGCCAGCAGCTTGGCCTCGGGAGGAACGGGGGGGCCCTACAATGAGCAGTTCTTC.

This sequence joins TRBV29-1 and TRBJ1-1; D gene ambiguous. Trimming stripped 4 bases from V and 2 bases from J, with 5 bases between. CDR3 length: 11 amino acids. CDR1 is SQVTM and CDR2 is ANQGSEA in the germline V gene. The CDR3 bases are TGCAGCGTTGCCCCAAACACTGAAGCTTTCTTT. Protein product: CSVAPNTEAFF.

The V and J genes are TRBV7-9 and TRBJ2-1, with 7 bases identical to TRBD2. Germline V lookup: CDR1 SEHNR, CDR2 FQNEAQ (reference sequence). V gave up 3 bases and J gave up 7 bases; unmatched junction bases: 9. The CDR3 is 15 residues long. This CDR3 is CASSLSGLGKNEQFF. The CDR3 nucleotides read TGTGCCAGCAGCTTGTCAGGACTAGGGAAAAATGAGCAGTTCTTC.

J is TRBJ1-1 and V is TRBV30; D is unresolved. The germline V gene has CDR1 GTSNPN and CDR2 SVGIG (reference sequence). The CDR3 has 11 amino acids. Trimming cost V 7 bases and J 7 bases, with 13 bases left between them. This chain's CDR3 is CASLGVGEAFF. The CDR3 coding sequence is TGTGCCTCTTTGGGAGTGGGTGAAGCTTTCTTT.

The chain combines TRBV9 with TRBJ2-1; 9 nucleotides match TRBD2. Germline CDR1 and CDR2: SGDLS and YYNGEE. This CDR3 is built from 16 residues. V gave up 3 bases and J gave up 3 bases; unmatched junction bases: 7. The CDR3: CASSAGGGGGYNEQFF. DNA for the CDR3: TGTGCCAGCAGCGCCGGCGGGGGGGGAGGCTACAATGAGCAGTTCTTC.

Here the CDR3 DNA reads TGTGCCAGCAGTTCCTGGACAGGGAAGGACACTGAAGCTTTCTTT. It encodes CASSSWTGKDTEAFF. This sequence joins TRBV27 and TRBJ1-1; 8 positions agree with TRBD1. CDR1 is MNHEY, CDR2 SMNVEV, per germline (reference sequence). CDR3 size: 15 residues. Losses at the gene ends were 4 bases for V and 3 bases for J; bases not matched to a gene: 7.